These T cell receptor beta chains were read from a single sample in a study of tumor-infiltrating lymphocytes in primary liver carcinoma. TCRdb ran MiXCR on the multiplex PCR reads and lists one entry per CDR3 protein. The data hold just under 45,000 distinct CDR3 sequences, with about three quarters observed a single time. Specimen: liver tumor tissue from sampling region 2. The receptors derive from a man aged 35-49 years with primary liver carcinoma and hepatitis B virus infection. CDR3s include the opening cysteine and the closing phenylalanine or tryptophan. The order of the fields is V gene, D gene, J gene, clone size, CDR3 protein, CDR3 DNA. The D gene is left open where the match is weak. Some rows have no size entry. The others give once, few or many, or a class for an expanded clone.

TRBV7-9	TRBD1	TRBJ1-2	-	CASSSATEGTAYGYTF	TGTGCCAGTAGCTCAGCGACTGAAGGGACAGCTTATGGCTACACCTTC
TRBV21-1	-	TRBJ1-5	-	CASTQVRTAYQPQHF	TGTGCCAGCACACAAGTGAGGACGGCGTATCAGCCCCAGCATTTT
TRBV10-2	TRBD1	TRBJ1-2	-	CASNPGQGASYAF	TGCGCCAGCAATCCGGGACAGGGTGCGAGCTACGCTTTC
TRBV6-6	-	TRBJ1-1	many	CASSGAGVRTEAFF	TGTGCCAGCAGTGGGGCAGGGGTAAGGACCGAAGCTTTCTTT
TRBV29-1	TRBD1	TRBJ2-4	-	CSVVHGTGEGIQYF	TGCAGCGTTGTCCACGGGACAGGGGAGGGCATTCAGTACTTC
TRBV6-1	-	TRBJ2-1	-	CASSETERMYNEQFF	TGTGCCAGCAGTGAGACAGAGCGTATGTACAATGAGCAGTTCTTC
TRBV10-3	TRBD1	TRBJ1-1	-	CAIRGRLQGLNTEAFF	TGTGCCATCAGGGGGAGGTTACAGGGGTTGAACACTGAAGCTTTTTTT
TRBV7-8	-	TRBJ2-1	many	CASRPDSHNEQFF	TGTGCCAGCAGACCGGACAGCCACAATGAGCAGTTCTTC
TRBV11-1	TRBD1	TRBJ2-3	-	CASSPERTGTDTRYF	TGTGCAAGCAGCCCAGAGAGGACAGGCACAGATACGCGGTATTTT
TRBV11-2	TRBD2	TRBJ2-1	-	CASSFSGPHDIERFF	TGTGCCAGCAGCTTTAGCGGGCCACACGACATTGAGCGGTTCTTC
TRBV11-2	TRBD2	TRBJ2-3	-	CASSLQAGASTDTQYF	TGTGCCAGCAGTTTACAAGCGGGAGCCAGCACAGATACGCAGTATTTC
TRBV6-1	-	TRBJ1-2	-	CASSAPLYNYTF	TGTGCCAGCAGTGCCCCACTATATAACTACACCTTC
TRBV28	TRBD2	TRBJ2-7	many	CASSRGGSGHEQYF	TGTGCCAGCAGTCGGGGCGGGAGTGGCCACGAGCAGTACTTC
TRBV6-5	TRBD2	TRBJ2-1	-	CAGSGGEQFF	TGTGCCGGGAGCGGGGGTGAGCAGTTCTTC
TRBV5-1	TRBD2	TRBJ2-6	few	CASSLDRAGLAGDSGANVLTF	TGCGCCAGCAGCTTGGACAGGGCGGGGCTAGCGGGAGACTCTGGGGCCAACGTCCTGACTTTC
TRBV12-3/TRBV12-4	-	TRBJ2-1	-	CASSGLGDDEQFF	TGTGCCAGCAGTGGACTGGGGGATGATGAACAGTTCTTC
TRBV5-1	-	TRBJ2-3	-	CASSHEWLADTQYF	TGTGCCAGCAGCCATGAGTGGTTGGCAGATACGCAGTATTTT
TRBV29-1	TRBD2	TRBJ2-1	-	CSVGLAGGFYDEQFF	TGCAGCGTTGGATTAGCGGGAGGATTCTACGATGAGCAGTTCTTC
TRBV29-1	-	TRBJ2-6	-	CSVWDGVGANVLTF	TGCAGCGTTTGGGACGGGGTTGGGGCCAACGTCCTGACTTTC
TRBV20-1	TRBD1	TRBJ2-3	few	CSADRASTDTQYF	TGCAGTGCGGACAGGGCTAGCACAGATACGCAGTATTTT
TRBV10-2	TRBD2	TRBJ2-3	-	CASSEGAGVVKDAQYF	TGCGCCAGCAGTGAGGGAGCGGGAGTTGTTAAAGATGCGCAGTATTTT
TRBV2	-	TRBJ1-4	many	CASNKDRLEKLFF	TGTGCCAGCAACAAGGACAGACTAGAAAAACTGTTTTTT
TRBV6-1	TRBD1	TRBJ1-2	-	CACSHDRGRIYGYTF	TGCGCCTGCAGTCACGACAGGGGGCGCATCTATGGCTACACCTTC
TRBV6-1	-	TRBJ1-1	-	CASTTQGGNTEGFF	TGTGCCAGTACTACACAGGGCGGGAACACTGAAGGTTTCTTT
TRBV11-2	-	TRBJ2-1	-	CASSLRMRRGEQIF	TGTGCCAGCAGCTTAAGGATGAGGCGGGGTGAGCAGATCTTC
TRBV5-4	-	TRBJ2-2	-	CPGSFVSGELFF	TGTCCCGGCAGCTTCGTTTCCGGGGAGCTGTTTTTT
TRBV30	-	TRBJ1-1	many	CAWTAFEGTEAFF	TGTGCCTGGACGGCCTTCGAGGGGACTGAAGCTTTCTTT
TRBV4-2	TRBD2	TRBJ2-5	-	CASNPSWSSLAAFAETQYF	TGTGCCAGCAACCCCAGTTGGTCTAGTCTAGCGGCCTTTGCAGAGACCCAGTACTTC
TRBV5-6	-	TRBJ2-7	many	CASSLGAGSYEQYF	TGTGCCAGCAGCTTGGGAGCAGGTTCCTACGAGCAGTACTTC
TRBV6-4	TRBD2	TRBJ2-5	-	CASNRISGTEETQYF	TGTGCCAGTAACAGGATTAGCGGGACGGAAGAGACCCAGTACTTC
TRBV5-5	TRBD2	TRBJ2-3	-	CASSPTGTSGSGDAQYF	TGTGCCAGCAGTCCAACCGGGACTAGCGGGAGTGGAGATGCGCAGTATTTT
TRBV6-2/TRBV6-3	TRBD2	TRBJ2-1	-	CASRTSGRFEQFF	TGTGCCAGCAGGACTAGCGGGAGGTTTGAACAGTTCTTC
TRBV30	-	TRBJ1-6	-	CAWSLTRPGSPLYF	TGTGCCTGGAGTTTGACGAGACCCGGGTCACCCCTCTACTTT
TRBV5-5	-	TRBJ1-5	-	CVSSLDPAAGPQHF	TGTGTCAGCAGCTTGGATCCAGCCGCTGGGCCTCAGCATTTT
TRBV4-1	TRBD1	TRBJ1-5	few	CASSQTGTGSHQPQHF	TGCGCCAGCAGCCAAACCGGGACAGGGTCGCATCAGCCCCAGCATTTT